Here is one T cell receptor (beta chain) with its context. Antigen specificity is unknown. In the PCR, 60 Vbeta and 13 Jbeta primers were used. This table comes from immunoSEQ multiplex PCR, and its TCRdb copy is limited to in-frame clones, with some not included. The sample carries about 160,000 clones, approximately 71% recorded once. The entry originates in a study of cytomegalovirus exposure and HLA in healthy donors. Study conclusions and caveats: CMV serostatus was the only recorded immune exposure for donors.

The germline V and J ends were trimmed by 6 bases and 0 bases, with 15 bases remaining between them. The CDR3 consists of 15 residues. CDR1 MNHNS and CDR2 SASEGT come from the germline V gene. This receptor was taken from a woman aged 18-29 years in good health and CMV-seropositive. Sample: PBMCs. The chain recombines TRBV6-1 with TRBJ2-7; tentative D call: TRBD2 (6 bases). CDR3 DNA sequence: TGTGCCAGCAGAGTCGAATTAGCGGCCTCCTACGAGCAGTACTTC. Translating it yields CASRVELAASYEQYF.